This T cell receptor beta chain originates from a study of CXCR3-negative and CXCR3-positive naive CD8 T cells. Overall study context: Roughly 1.5 +/- 0.3 million TRB reads came from each library, giving some 150 million in total.

Regarding this clonotype: No antigen is known for it.

Study outcomes and limitations: For memory CD8+ cells diversity was much lower, but both naive subsets had comparably high diversity.

TRB cDNA libraries were made by UMI-labeled 5' RACE. Using the 5' RACE reads, TCRdb records one entry per CDR3 protein without DNA. The sample table includes over 70,000 distinct CDR3 sequences. Germline CDR1 reads SEHNR; CDR2 reads FQNEAQ (reference sequence). The CDR3 contains 12 residues. J is TRBJ2-1 and V is TRBV7-9; without DNA, the TCRdb call of TRBD1 cannot be checked. Sample: naive CXCR3- CD8+ T cells from blood. Subset described: CD45RO-CCR7+CD27+CD95- naive CD8+ T cells lacking CXCR3 (TNR3-). This receptor was identified in a human donor in good health. Some clones in this sample may be carry-over from other donors' samples. This chain's CDR3 is CASSPGTVEQFF.